These 22 T cell receptor beta chains originate from one sample sequenced in a study of CD8 T cells in Susac syndrome. Reverse transcription used about 0.45 to 1 ug RNA and random hexamers. Using its own MiXCR run on the immunoSEQ multiplex PCR reads, TCRdb lists one record per CDR3 protein. The repertoire has about 200,000 distinct CDR3 sequences, 90% to 95% of them found once; the top ten carry over 0.1%. The sequencing sample was made of CD8+ T cells from PBMCs. The receptors here all came from a human donor with multiple sclerosis.

The chain couples TRBV20-1 to TRBJ2-5; maybe TRBD2 (7 bases). Germline-derived CDR1 and CDR2 are DFQATT and SNEGSKA (reference sequence). Trimming removed 3 bases from V and 5 bases from J, with 19 bases in between. CDR3 length equals 15 residues. CDR3 residues: CSARGAGGPGETQYF. As DNA, the CDR3 is TGCAGTGCTAGGGGGGCCGGGGGGCCAGGGGAGACCCAGTACTTC.

The CDR3 nucleotides read TGTGCCAGCAGCACGTTCGGCGGGAGATCCTACGAGCAGTACTTC. Translating it yields CASSTFGGRSYEQYF. The gene calls are TRBV11-2 and TRBJ2-7, with TRBD2 identical over 7 bases. CDR3 size: 15 residues. V lost 5 bases, J lost 1 base, and 8 bases stayed unmatched. Germline CDR1 reads SGHAT; CDR2 reads FQNNGV.

This clonotype showed up just once. The chain recombines TRBV4-1 with TRBJ2-3; 12 bases map to TRBD2. The CDR3 has 18 residues. Germline CDR1 reads MGHRA; CDR2 reads YSYEKL. The J segment lost 3 bases and the V segment lost 1 base, leaving 8 bases of the junction unmatched. The CDR3 sequence: CASSQVVLAGGPTDTQYF. In DNA, the CDR3 is TGCGCCAGCAGCCAAGTCGTACTAGCGGGGGGCCCTACAGATACGCAGTATTTT.

The rearrangement uses TRBV20-1 and TRBJ2-1, with TRBD1 identical over 8 bases. In germline, CDR1 is DFQATT, CDR2 SNEGSKA (reference sequence). The V and J ends lost 2 bases and 8 bases, in that order; junction bases with no gene match: 5. This CDR3 has 13 amino acids. The CDR3 bases are TGCAGTGCTAGAACTCCGGGACAGGATGAGCAGTTCTTC. As protein: CSARTPGQDEQFF.

The chain joins TRBV19 to TRBJ2-1; 7 bases are shared with TRBD2. J was trimmed by 6 bases and V by 3 bases; bases with no gene match: 8. Germline CDR1 is LNHDA and CDR2 is SQIVND (reference sequence). This CDR3 spans 15 amino acids. In DNA, the CDR3 is TGTGCCAGTAGTATTAGCCTAGCGGCGGGCAATGAGCAGTTCTTC. Encoded protein: CASSISLAAGNEQFF.

This chain connects TRBV9 to TRBJ1-5, with 9 bases that match TRBD1. There are 15 residues in the CDR3. V lost 4 bases and J lost 4; bases outside the gene matches: 6. The germline gives CDR1 SGDLS, CDR2 YYNGEE. DNA of the CDR3: TGTGCCAGCAGCCCGGGACAGGGATTTAATCAGCCCCAGCATTTT. Encoded protein: CASSPGQGFNQPQHF.

The chain has TRBV5-1 and TRBJ2-2; D possibly corresponds to TRBD1 (6 bases). The germline V gene has CDR1 SGHRS and CDR2 YFSETQ. The CDR3 runs to 15 residues. Trimming removed 5 bases at V and 2 bases at J, with 13 bases between. The CDR3 sequence: CASRQDRLNTGELFF. For the CDR3, the DNA is TGCGCCAGCAGACAGGACAGACTAAACACCGGGGAGCTGTTTTTT.

V gene TRBV27 combines with J gene TRBJ1-1, with D unresolved. Trimming took off 6 bases at V and 8 bases at J, with 13 bases between the two ends. The germline gives CDR1 MNHEY, CDR2 SMNVEV (reference sequence). The CDR3 is 12 amino acids. CDR3 in amino acids: CASRGKAPEAFF. In DNA form, the CDR3 reads TGTGCCAGCAGAGGGAAAGCTCCAGAAGCTTTCTTT.

This chain links TRBV7-8 with TRBJ2-7; D is uncertain. Germline V gene lookup returns CDR1 SGHVS and CDR2 FQNEAQ. The V end was cut by 5 bases, the J end by 7 bases, with 9 bases between. This CDR3 has 11 amino acids. This CDR3 is CASSRLGEQYF. As DNA, the CDR3 is TGTGCCAGCAGCCGTTTGGGGGAGCAGTACTTC.

The chain uses TRBV19 and TRBJ1-5, with D unclear. V lost 3 bases, J lost 1 base, and 13 bases lay in between. CDR1 LNHDA and CDR2 SQIVND come from the germline V gene (reference sequence). CDR3 length equals 16 residues. Written as DNA, the CDR3 is TGTGCCAGTAGTATCGACGGCAAGATAAGCAATCAGCCCCAGCATTTT. Protein sequence: CASSIDGKISNQPQHF.

In its sample, this clonotype was seen once. The gene calls are TRBV14 and TRBJ2-5; D may be TRBD2 (7 bases). Trimming stripped 1 base from V and 4 bases from J, with 13 bases between. CDR1 SGHDN and CDR2 FVKESK come from the germline V gene. There are 15 residues in the CDR3. CDR3 DNA: TGTGCCAGCAGCCAAGCGGCGGGGGCGGGAGAGACCCAGTACTTC. Translating it yields CASSQAAGAGETQYF. Supplemented by reference TRBV14 and TRBJ2-5, the full variable domain reads EAGVTQFPSHSVIEKGQTVTLRCDPISGHDNLYWYRRVMGKEIKFLLHFVKESKQDESGMPNNRFLAERTGGTYSTLKVQPAELEDSGVYFCASSQAAGAGETQYFGPGTRLLVL.

The chain carries TRBV10-2 and TRBJ1-6; TRBD1 matches at 7 bases. Per the germline V gene, CDR1 is WSHSY and CDR2 is SAAADI. The CDR3 has 13 amino acids. J gave up 13 bases and V 7 bases, and 10 bases lay outside the gene matches. The DNA for the CDR3 is TGCGCCAGCAAGGACAGGATGCGGGAGCCCCTCCACTTT. It is translated as CASKDRMREPLHF.

The rearrangement links TRBV10-3 to TRBJ2-7; D is unresolved. This CDR3 comprises 14 residues. Trimming pared 4 bases from V and 0 bases from J, leaving 10 bases between. Germline V gene lookup returns CDR1 ENHRY and CDR2 SYGVKD. The CDR3 coding sequence is TGTGCCATCAGTGCGGGCGGCAGCTCCTACGAGCAGTACTTC. Translated: CAISAGGSSYEQYF.

The V gene is TRBV7-9, the J gene TRBJ2-3; D might be TRBD2 (5 bases). Germline V CDR1 and CDR2: SEHNR, FQNEAQ (reference sequence). Trimming cost V 5 bases and J 2 bases, with 14 bases left between them. The CDR3 contains 15 residues. The CDR3 here is CASSPGYPNTDTQYF. CDR3 coding DNA: TGTGCCAGCAGCCCGGGGTACCCGAACACAGATACGCAGTATTTT.

The CDR3 loop is CASSPRATGELFF. The CDR3 DNA is TGTGCCAGTAGTCCCCGGGCAACCGGGGAGCTGTTTTTT. The chain links TRBV19 to TRBJ2-2; no clear D. Deletions cut 5 bases from V and 5 bases from J, with 9 bases between. The CDR3 has 13 amino acids. CDR1 is LNHDA and CDR2 is SQIVND in the germline V gene (reference sequence).

This chain links TRBV11-1 with TRBJ2-1; D call uncertain. The V and J ends lost 5 bases and 4 bases respectively, with 9 bases between them. The CDR3 loop spans 13 amino acids. Germline V gives CDR1 SGHAT, CDR2 FQDESV (reference sequence). The CDR3 DNA sequence: TGTGCCAGCAGCACCACACCTTACAATGAGCAGTTCTTC. Its translation is CASSTTPYNEQFF.

This chain joins TRBV19 and TRBJ1-5; 9 bases match TRBD1. This CDR3 has 17 residues. Germline V gives CDR1 LNHDA, CDR2 SQIVND (reference sequence). The ends lost 0 bases at V and 4 bases at J; junction bases unmatched: 7. The CDR3: CASSIDLLQGANQPQHF. CDR3 sequence (DNA): TGTGCCAGTAGTATAGATCTCTTACAGGGGGCAAATCAGCCCCAGCATTTT. The complete variable domain, with remaining parts taken from reference TRBV19 and TRBJ1-5, reads DGGITQSPKYLFRKEGQNVTLSCEQNLNHDAMYWYRQDPGQGLRLIYYSQIVNDFQKGDIAEGYSVSREKKESFPLTVTSAQKNPTAFYLCASSIDLLQGANQPQHFGDGTRLSIL.

The CDR3 reads CSVDVGDRNFDYGYTF. The CDR3 coding sequence is TGCAGCGTTGATGTGGGGGATAGGAATTTCGACTATGGCTACACCTTC. The chain recombines TRBV29-1 with TRBJ1-2; D is possibly TRBD1 (5 bases). V lost 3 bases, J lost 3 bases, and 20 bases lay in between. The CDR3 loop spans 16 amino acids. Germline loops: CDR1 SQVTM, CDR2 ANQGSEA.

This chain joins TRBV5-6 and TRBJ1-1; possible D gene TRBD1, 5 bases. V was pared by 2 bases and J by 1 base, with 6 bases between. The CDR3 has 13 amino acids. Germline V gene sequence: CDR1 SGHDT, CDR2 YYEEEE. CDR3: CASSFRENTEAFF. CDR3 nucleotide sequence: TGTGCCAGCAGCTTCAGGGAGAACACTGAAGCTTTCTTT.

V usage is TRBV6-5 and J usage is TRBJ2-6; D is uncertain. The CDR3 is made up of 14 amino acids. Trimming took 3 bases from V and 0 from J, leaving 3 bases between them. Germline CDR1 is MNHEY and CDR2 is SVGAGI. The CDR3 reads CASSYLSGANVLTF. The CDR3 coding sequence is TGTGCCAGCAGTTATCTCTCTGGGGCCAACGTCCTGACTTTC.

This chain links TRBV13 with TRBJ1-2; possibly TRBD1 for D (5 bases). Germline lookup yields CDR1 PRHDT and CDR2 FYEKMQ (reference sequence). The CDR3 has 13 residues. V was shortened by 2 bases and J by 2 bases, with 6 bases between the two germline ends. The CDR3 coding sequence is TGTGCCAGCAGCTTAAACAGGAACTATGGCTACACCTTC. This codes for CASSLNRNYGYTF.

The chain links TRBV12-3 or TRBV12-4 to TRBJ2-7; 8 positions agree with TRBD2. After removal of 6 bases from V and 3 bases from J, the junction contained 13 bases not matched to a gene. The CDR3 is 16 residues long. CDR3 loop: CASSRPKAGARYEQYF. CDR3 sequence (DNA): TGTGCCAGCAGCCGACCGAAAGCGGGAGCCCGCTACGAGCAGTACTTC.